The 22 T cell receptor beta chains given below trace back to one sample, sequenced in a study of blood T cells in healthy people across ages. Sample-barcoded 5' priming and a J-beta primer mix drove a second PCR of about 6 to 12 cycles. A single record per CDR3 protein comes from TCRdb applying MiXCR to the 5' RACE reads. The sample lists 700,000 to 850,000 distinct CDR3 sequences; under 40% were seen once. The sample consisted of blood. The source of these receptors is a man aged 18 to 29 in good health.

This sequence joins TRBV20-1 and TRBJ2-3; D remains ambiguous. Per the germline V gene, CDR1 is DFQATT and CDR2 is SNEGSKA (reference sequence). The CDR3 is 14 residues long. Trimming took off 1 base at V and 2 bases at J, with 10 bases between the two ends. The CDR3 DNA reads TGCAGTGCTAGAGTACCAGGAGTCACAGATACGCAGTATTTT. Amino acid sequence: CSARVPGVTDTQYF.

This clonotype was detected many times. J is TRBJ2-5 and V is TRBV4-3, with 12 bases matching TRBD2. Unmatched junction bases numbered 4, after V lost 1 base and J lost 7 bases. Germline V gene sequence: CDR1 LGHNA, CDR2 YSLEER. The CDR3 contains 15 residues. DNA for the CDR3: TGCGCCAGCAGCCAAGGGACTAGCGGGGCCGGGACCCAGTACTTC. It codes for CASSQGTSGAGTQYF.

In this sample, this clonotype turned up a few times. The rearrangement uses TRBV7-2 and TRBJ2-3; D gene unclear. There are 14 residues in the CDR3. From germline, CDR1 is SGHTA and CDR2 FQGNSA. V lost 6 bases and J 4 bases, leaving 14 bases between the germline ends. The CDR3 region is CASSPRWGADTQYF. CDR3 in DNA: TGTGCCAGCAGTCCTCGGTGGGGTGCAGATACGCAGTATTTT.

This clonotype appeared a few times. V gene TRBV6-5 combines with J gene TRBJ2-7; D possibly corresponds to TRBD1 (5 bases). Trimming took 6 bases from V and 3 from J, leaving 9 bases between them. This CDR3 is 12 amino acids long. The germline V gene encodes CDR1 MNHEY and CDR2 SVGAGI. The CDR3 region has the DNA TGTGCCAGCAGGAATACAGGCTACGAGCAGTACTTC. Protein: CASRNTGYEQYF.

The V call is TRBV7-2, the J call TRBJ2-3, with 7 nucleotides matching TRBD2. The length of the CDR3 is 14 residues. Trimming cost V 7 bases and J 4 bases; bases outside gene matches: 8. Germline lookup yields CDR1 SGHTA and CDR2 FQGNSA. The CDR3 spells CASIPGLSSDTQYF. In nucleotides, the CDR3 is TGTGCCAGCATCCCGGGACTATCCTCAGATACGCAGTATTTT. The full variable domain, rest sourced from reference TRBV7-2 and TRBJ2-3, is GAGVSQSPSNKVTEKGKDVELRCDPISGHTALYWYRQSLGQGLEFLIYFQGNSAPDKSGLPSDRFSAERTGGSVSTLTIQRTQQEDSAVYLCASIPGLSSDTQYFGPGTRLTVL.

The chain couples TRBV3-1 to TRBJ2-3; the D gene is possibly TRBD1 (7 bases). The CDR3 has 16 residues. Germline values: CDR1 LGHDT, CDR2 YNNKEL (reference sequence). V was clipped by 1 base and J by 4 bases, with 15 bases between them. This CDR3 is CASSQGARGVSDTQYF. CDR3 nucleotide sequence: TGTGCCAGCAGCCAAGGGGCCAGGGGGGTGTCAGATACGCAGTATTTT.

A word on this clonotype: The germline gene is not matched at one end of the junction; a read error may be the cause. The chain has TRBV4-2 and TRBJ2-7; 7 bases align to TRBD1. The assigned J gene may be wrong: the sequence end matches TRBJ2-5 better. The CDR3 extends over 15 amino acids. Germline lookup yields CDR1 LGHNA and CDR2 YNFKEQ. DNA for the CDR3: TGTGCCGGCAGCCCAAGGACAGGCGTCCAAGAGACCCAGTACTTC. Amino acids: CAGSPRTGVQETQYF.

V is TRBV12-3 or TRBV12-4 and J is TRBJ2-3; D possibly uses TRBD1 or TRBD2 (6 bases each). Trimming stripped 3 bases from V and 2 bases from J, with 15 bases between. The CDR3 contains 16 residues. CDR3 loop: CASSFNRGVITDTQYF. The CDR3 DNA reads TGTGCCAGCAGTTTTAATAGGGGGGTGATCACAGATACGCAGTATTTT.

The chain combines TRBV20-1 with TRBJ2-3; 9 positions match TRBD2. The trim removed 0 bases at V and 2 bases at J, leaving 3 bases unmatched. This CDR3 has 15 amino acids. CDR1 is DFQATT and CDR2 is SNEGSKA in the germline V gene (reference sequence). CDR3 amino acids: CSARDKRGVTDTQYF. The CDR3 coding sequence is TGCAGTGCTAGAGACAAGCGGGGGGTCACAGATACGCAGTATTTT.

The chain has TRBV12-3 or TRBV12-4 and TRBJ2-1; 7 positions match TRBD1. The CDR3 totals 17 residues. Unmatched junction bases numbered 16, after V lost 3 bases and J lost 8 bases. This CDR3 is CASSFSRTGAFLHEQFF. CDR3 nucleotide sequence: TGTGCCAGCAGTTTTTCTAGGACAGGAGCATTTTTGCATGAGCAGTTCTTC.

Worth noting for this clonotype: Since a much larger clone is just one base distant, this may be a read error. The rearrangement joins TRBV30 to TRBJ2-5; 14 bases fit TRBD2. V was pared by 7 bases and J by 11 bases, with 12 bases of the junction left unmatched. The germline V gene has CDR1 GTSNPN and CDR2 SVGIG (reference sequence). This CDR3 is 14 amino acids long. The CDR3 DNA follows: TGTGCCTTTAGGGGACTAGCGGGGGACAATGAGCAGTACTTC. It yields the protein CAFRGLAGDNEQYF.

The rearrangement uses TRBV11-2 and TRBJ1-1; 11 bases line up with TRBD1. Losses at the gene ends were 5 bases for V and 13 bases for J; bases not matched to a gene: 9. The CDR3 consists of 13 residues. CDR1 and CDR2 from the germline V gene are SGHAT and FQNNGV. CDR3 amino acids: CASSEGTGGFGFF. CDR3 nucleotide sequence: TGTGCCAGCAGCGAAGGGACAGGGGGATTCGGTTTCTTT.

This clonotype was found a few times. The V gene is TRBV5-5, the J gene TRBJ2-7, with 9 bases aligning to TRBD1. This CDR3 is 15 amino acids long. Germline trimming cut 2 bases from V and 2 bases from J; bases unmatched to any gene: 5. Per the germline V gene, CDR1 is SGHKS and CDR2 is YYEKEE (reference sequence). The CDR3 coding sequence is TGTGCCAGCAGCTTTGGACAGGGGATTACCTACGAGCAGTACTTC. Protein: CASSFGQGITYEQYF.

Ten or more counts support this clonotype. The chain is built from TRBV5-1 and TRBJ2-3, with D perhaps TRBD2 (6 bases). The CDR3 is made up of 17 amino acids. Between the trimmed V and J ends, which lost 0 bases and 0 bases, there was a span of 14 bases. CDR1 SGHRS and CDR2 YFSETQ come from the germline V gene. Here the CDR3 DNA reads TGCGCCAGCAGCTTGGATGGCGGGGCCCCAAGCACAGATACGCAGTATTTT. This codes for CASSLDGGAPSTDTQYF.

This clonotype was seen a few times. The CDR3 nucleotides read TGTGCCAGCAGCCGTCTTCCGGCACAGGGGATAGGCAATGAGCAGTTCTTC. It encodes CASSRLPAQGIGNEQFF. The chain uses TRBV5-4 and TRBJ2-1, with 7 bases matching TRBD1. V was pared by 4 bases and J by 6 bases, with 16 bases of the junction left unmatched. From germline, CDR1 is SGHNT and CDR2 YYREEE (reference sequence). CDR3 length: 17 residues.

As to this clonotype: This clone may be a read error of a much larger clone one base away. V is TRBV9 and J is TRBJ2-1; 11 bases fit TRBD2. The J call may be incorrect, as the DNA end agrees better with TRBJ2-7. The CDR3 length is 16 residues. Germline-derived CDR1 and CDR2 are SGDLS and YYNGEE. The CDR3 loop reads CASSAGSGGAYNEQYF. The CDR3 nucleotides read TGTGCCAGCAGCGCGGGTAGCGGGGGGGCCTACAATGAGCAGTACTTC.

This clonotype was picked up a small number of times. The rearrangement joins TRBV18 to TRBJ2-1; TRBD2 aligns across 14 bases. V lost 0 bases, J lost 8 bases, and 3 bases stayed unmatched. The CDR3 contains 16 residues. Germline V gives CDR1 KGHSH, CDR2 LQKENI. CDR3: CASSPPTSGGVDEQFF. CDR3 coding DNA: TGTGCCAGCTCACCACCGACTAGCGGGGGGGTGGATGAGCAGTTCTTC.

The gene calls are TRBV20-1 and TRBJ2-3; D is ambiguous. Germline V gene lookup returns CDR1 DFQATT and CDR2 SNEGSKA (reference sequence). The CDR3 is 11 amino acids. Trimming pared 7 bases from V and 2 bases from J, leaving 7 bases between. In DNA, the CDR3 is TGCAGTGGCGGATACACAGATACGCAGTATTTT. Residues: CSGGYTDTQYF.

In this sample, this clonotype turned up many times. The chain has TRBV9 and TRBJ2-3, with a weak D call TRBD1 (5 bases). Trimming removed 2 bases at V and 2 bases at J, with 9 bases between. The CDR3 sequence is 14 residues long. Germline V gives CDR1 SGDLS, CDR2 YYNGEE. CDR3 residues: CASSVGRVTDTQYF. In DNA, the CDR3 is TGTGCCAGCAGCGTGGGGCGTGTCACAGATACGCAGTATTTT.

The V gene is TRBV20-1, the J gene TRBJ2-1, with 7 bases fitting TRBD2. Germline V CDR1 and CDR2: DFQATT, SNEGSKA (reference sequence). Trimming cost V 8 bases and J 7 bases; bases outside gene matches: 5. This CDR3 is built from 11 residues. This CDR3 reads CSTLSGNEQFF. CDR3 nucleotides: TGCAGTACCCTTAGCGGGAATGAGCAGTTCTTC.

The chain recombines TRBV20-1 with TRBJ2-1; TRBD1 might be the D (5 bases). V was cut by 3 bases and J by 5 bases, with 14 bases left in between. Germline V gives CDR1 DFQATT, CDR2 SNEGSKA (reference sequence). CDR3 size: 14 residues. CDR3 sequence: CSARGQGVDNEQFF. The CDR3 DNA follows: TGCAGTGCTAGGGGCCAGGGCGTTGACAATGAGCAGTTCTTC.

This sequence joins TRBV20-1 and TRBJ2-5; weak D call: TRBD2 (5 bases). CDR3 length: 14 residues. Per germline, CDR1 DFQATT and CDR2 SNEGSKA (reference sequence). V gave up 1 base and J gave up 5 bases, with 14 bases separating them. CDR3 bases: TGCAGTGCTAGAGTGTGGACTTCCACGGAGACCCAGTACTTC. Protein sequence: CSARVWTSTETQYF.